This TCR beta chain was retrieved from a study of regulatory T cells in long-lasting Graves disease (dated by TCRdb to the early 2020s). Looking at the study overall: Antithyroid drugs had been taken for less than 3 months by newly diagnosed Graves' disease patients. A total of 33 samples were covered by TCR sequencing, comprising some 13 persistent and around 20 newly diagnosed Graves' disease patients. Patients with persistent Graves' disease were compared with patients with newly diagnosed Graves' disease using TCR sequencing and RNA sequencing of peripheral blood. The study was conducted in China and was registered as a clinical trial.

General study outcomes and caveats: Because the primary lesion, thyroid tissue, could not be accessed, the study looked at peripheral blood alone. Sequencing and analysis were limited to the TCR beta chain. The authors noted that the small sample size was a limitation that may lower accuracy. More public clonotypes were shared among persistent patients (roughly 3,000) than among newly diagnosed patients (more than 900). Compared with newly diagnosed patients, persistent Graves' disease patients had lower TCR Shannon entropy and fewer highly expanded clones, which suggests clonal expansion.

The label giving this sample's time point can be read as: newly diagnosed GD, antithyroid drugs for less than 3 months. For both TCR sequencing and RNA sequencing, RNA was extracted from PBMCs in TRIzol. The diagnosis of Graves' disease followed American Thyroid Association guidelines. Recruitment of patients was carried out at an endocrinology department in Xi'an, China. From each patient, nine milliliters of peripheral blood was collected into an EDTA anticoagulant tube. Ficoll Paque Plus density gradient separation was used to isolate PBMCs, and no further T cell sorting was performed. An Agilent 2100 Bioanalyzer and agarose gel were used to check RNA quality, while a NanoDrop 2000 measured RNA concentration. To prepare the library, multiplex PCR was applied. Sequencing used an Illumina HiSeq 4000. To build TCR beta libraries, CDR3 regions were amplified by Arm-PCR using iRepertoire HTBI primers. Gel purification was performed on PCR products prior to sequencing. The published analysis was carried out like this. A total of 62 TRBV and 14 TRBJ segments were identified across samples and were used for gene usage analysis of CDR3 amino acid clonotypes. COPE and FqMerger were used to merge filtered high-quality paired reads into contigs. BLAST was used to align contigs to the IMGT TRBV, TRBD and TRBJ reference genes, and CDR3 was defined following IMGT. Any clonotype with a frequency above 0.1% was counted as a highly expanded clone. Shannon entropy was used to measure repertoire diversity, and the Gini coefficient was used to measure V-J evenness. A clonotype was considered public if more than one individual shared it. The raw public data were reprocessed by TCRdb itself: fastp quality trimming at Q25, MiXCR clonotype calling, in-frame beta chains only. Rows with one shared CDR3 protein collapse into an entry with the most common genes and DNA. In this record, the V and J calls reflect TCRdb's handling and not the investigators' own analysis. For this sample there are 350,000 to 550,000 distinct CDR3 sequences; roughly 15% appear just once. The ten biggest clones cover about 23% of the sample.

This clonotype showed up many times. It has no known antigen specificity. Base qualities are not provided; no much larger clone lies one nucleotide away. The sample also formed part of further work on T cells in Graves' hyperthyroidism and ophthalmopathy. The second study also describes: Stable Graves' hyperthyroidism was defined as no progression to ophthalmopathy during 18 months of follow-up. Hyperthyroidism patients were newly diagnosed, with disease duration under 2 months, and aged 18 to 65 years. The study excluded patients with uncontrolled infections, other autoimmune diseases, pregnancy or lactation. Diagnoses were established on the basis of clinical symptoms, serum thyroxine and TRAb, thyroid ultrasound, and orbital computed tomography. The TCR CDR3 was subjected to a first round of RT-PCR using the HTBI primer set and the Qiagen OneStep RT-PCR kit. Blood samples also contained most of the expanded thyroid clonotypes (frequency above 0.001), which suggests that blood repertoires may reflect thyroid immune responses. A model built on a 13 V-J signature distinguished ophthalmopathy from stable hyperthyroidism, reaching 87.88% sensitivity and 81.08% specificity in cross-validation and 80%/75% in testing. In validation, the model predicted progression to ophthalmopathy a median of roughly six months before onset, with about 71% sensitivity and just under 75% specificity. To identify TCR V-J signatures that set the groups apart, the researchers used a discovery cohort of about a hundred patients, made up of fewer than 50 with Graves' ophthalmopathy and 57 with stable Graves' hyperthyroidism. Whether ophthalmopathy could be predicted prospectively was tested in an independent validation cohort made up of approximately 19 hyperthyroidism patients plus 17 patients who later progressed to ophthalmopathy. The 75 to 100 discovery patients were randomly divided into training and test sets at a 7:3 ratio. The study also compared thyroid tissue and blood T-cell repertoires from 5 to 7 Graves' hyperthyroidism patients. After blood sampling, hyperthyroidism patients were treated with methimazole at a starting dose of 30 mg daily, and ophthalmopathy patients were treated with high-dose intravenous methylprednisolone. Libraries were constructed in a second round of multiplex PCR, after which size selection and purification were carried out. Paired-end sequencing of the libraries was performed with 100 bp reads on an Illumina HiSeq2000. SOAPnuke was used to process the raw data, throwing out any read that contained adapters or uncalled bases, had a mean Phred below 15, or lacked an exact constant-primer or identifier match. High-quality paired reads were merged with COPE v1.2.5, and unique nucleotide sequences were defined as clonotypes. Clonotypes were aligned to IMGT TRBV, TRBD and TRBJ reference segments using MiTCR v1.1. The analysis included only V-J combinations with a frequency above 0.0001, which together covered 99% to 99.2% of the repertoires. A TCS score was defined as the ratio between F50 (clonal expansion) and ExV (chaos), using BLOSUM62-based TCRdist between CDR3 peptides within each V-J. Welch's t-statistics and random forest reduced just over 500 V-J features to roughly 13, which were used in a naive Bayes classifier (R e1071). Sample size was not statistically predetermined, and investigators were not blinded to group allocation. TCR Vbeta CDR3 sequencing of 120 to 150 peripheral blood samples (around 45 ophthalmopathy, approximately 80 hyperthyroidism and some 17 progressor patients) is reported in the paper.

The sequencing here drew on peripheral blood mononuclear cells (PBMCs), taken at new diagnosis, from a patient treated with antithyroid drugs. This TCR was recovered from a woman aged 18 to 35 with Graves disease. Donor details come from another sample of the same person, matched by shared clones.

The CDR3 amino acid sequence is: CASSLALAGESEQFF. The sequenced DNA: TGTGCCAGCAGCTTAGCCCTAGCGGGAGAATCTGAGCAGTTCTTC. The rearranged chain carries TRBV11-3 and TRBJ2-1; 10 nucleotides in the junction match TRBD2. The CDR3 goes from the cysteine to the phenylalanine over 15 residues. Only the CDR3 region is kept as DNA, spanning 45 bases read in frame from base 1. CDR1 and CDR2 were assigned from the germline V gene as SGHNT and YENEEA. V lost 1 base and J lost 9 bases, and the count of bases not matched to a germline gene is 6.